The clone carrying this T cell receptor (beta chain) was seen a single time. Its antigen remains unknown. This table comes from immunoSEQ multiplex PCR, and its TCRdb copy is limited to in-frame clones, with some not included. The data show some 350,000 clones, with roughly 94% seen just once and about 3.9% held by the top ten. The sample originates from a study of Ad26.COV2.S vaccination and SARS-CoV-2 variants. Study observations and caveats: Compared with placebo recipients, vaccine recipients had higher spike-specific TCR breadth. It is possible that the TCR breadth and depth analyses underestimated the total T cell responses.

The germline CDR1 and CDR2 sequences are MNHEY and SVGEGT. The V end lost 5 bases, the J end lost 3 bases, and 14 bases lay between the germline ends. The length of the CDR3 is 15 residues. The chain combines TRBV6-2 or TRBV6-3 with TRBJ1-5; D unclear. The specimen comprised peripheral blood, sampled after recovery from COVID-19. The receptor's source is a human donor who had recovered from COVID-19. The CDR3 nucleotides read TGTGCCAGCAGTCACGGCCTGGGTTTCAATCAGCCCCAGCATTTT. Translating it yields CASSHGLGFNQPQHF.